This passage covers 27 T cell receptor beta chains from one sample sequenced in a study of T cells in Graves' hyperthyroidism and ophthalmopathy. Amplified TCR beta CDR3 regions came from RNA transcripts. The HTBI primer set was used in a first-round RT-PCR of the TCR CDR3. Each CDR3 protein is one row after TCRdb ran MiXCR on the multiplex PCR reads. The sample lists hundreds of thousands of distinct CDR3 sequences; more than 12% were seen once. Material: blood. Every receptor here comes from a woman aged 25 to 39 with Graves' hyperthyroidism.

This clonotype has a count of ten or more. The CDR3 spells CASSYRGASVNTGELFF. CDR3 bases: TGTGCCAGCAGCTACCGCGGGGCTAGCGTCAACACCGGGGAGCTGTTTTTT. The V call is TRBV7-2, the J call TRBJ2-2; possibly TRBD2 for D (6 bases). Per the germline V gene, CDR1 is SGHTA and CDR2 is FQGNSA. Trimming pared 4 bases from V and 2 bases from J, leaving 17 bases between. The CDR3 spans 17 residues.

This clonotype was detected many times. V and J are TRBV20-1 and TRBJ2-7; 11 positions agree with TRBD1. V shed 6 bases and J 6 bases; nucleotides not matched to a gene: 7. Germline V CDR1 and CDR2: DFQATT, SNEGSKA (reference sequence). CDR3 length: 13 amino acids. CDR3 protein: CSATDRGLGEQYF. The DNA of the CDR3 is TGCAGTGCCACGGACAGGGGGCTAGGCGAGCAGTACTTC.

This clonotype was recorded a few times. This sequence joins TRBV24-1 and TRBJ1-5; no definite D call. CDR1 KGHDR and CDR2 SFDVKD come from the germline V gene. V lost 3 bases, J lost 1 base, and 0 bases lay in between. The CDR3 contains 12 residues. The CDR3 DNA reads as TGTGCCACCAGTGATAGCAATCAGCCCCAGCATTTT. Protein sequence: CATSDSNQPQHF.

V is TRBV9 and J is TRBJ2-1, with D unresolved. V shed 3 bases and J shed 7 bases, with 14 bases lying between them. This CDR3 has 14 residues. From germline, CDR1 is SGDLS and CDR2 YYNGEE. CDR3 bases: TGTGCCAGCAGCGCTCGAGAATTCACGAATGAGCAGTTCTTC. It yields the protein CASSAREFTNEQFF.

A few counts support this clonotype. The chain is built from TRBV10-1 and TRBJ1-1, with TRBD1 matching over 8 bases. The CDR3 is 13 amino acids. CDR1 is WNHNN and CDR2 is SYGVQD in the germline V gene (reference sequence). V shed 7 bases, J shed 7 bases, and the junction held 8 bases outside the gene matches. Here the CDR3 reads CASTSDRAGEAFF. The CDR3 nucleotides are TGCGCCAGCACCTCGGACAGGGCCGGTGAAGCTTTCTTT.

In nucleotides, the CDR3 is TGTGCCAGCAGCCCACCGTTTACCTACGAGCAGTACTTC. Encoded protein: CASSPPFTYEQYF. J is TRBJ2-7 and V is TRBV9; D is unclear. Deletions cut 4 bases from V and 2 bases from J, with 10 bases between. This CDR3 spans 13 amino acids. Germline values: CDR1 SGDLS, CDR2 YYNGEE.

This clonotype occurred a few times. The CDR3 sequence: CASNRGSDNYGYTF. DNA of the CDR3: TGTGCCAGCAATCGGGGGTCTGATAACTATGGCTACACCTTC. This chain links TRBV6-1 with TRBJ1-2, with a weak D call TRBD1 (5 bases). V was pared by 7 bases and J by 1 base, with 13 bases between. Germline assignment: CDR1 MNHNS and CDR2 SASEGT. This CDR3 region has 14 residues.

The chain employs TRBV6-4 and TRBJ1-4; D remains ambiguous. Trimming removed 4 bases from V and 3 bases from J, with 12 bases in between. The CDR3 has 15 amino acids. The germline V gene has CDR1 MRHNA and CDR2 SNTAGT. CDR3 in amino acids: CASSVTPGANEKLFF. The CDR3 coding sequence is TGTGCCAGCAGTGTAACTCCCGGCGCTAATGAAAAACTGTTTTTT.

This clonotype was found many times. The rearrangement links TRBV9 to TRBJ2-5; D perhaps matches TRBD1 (5 bases). Germline values: CDR1 SGDLS, CDR2 YYNGEE. The CDR3 length is 14 residues. V was shortened by 4 bases and J by 2 bases, with 12 bases between the two germline ends. CDR3 coding DNA: TGTGCCAGCAGCTCAAGCGACAGACAAGAGACCCAGTACTTC. It yields the protein CASSSSDRQETQYF.

This clonotype was seen just once. CDR3 loop: CASSFGLDGGYTF. CDR3 sequence (DNA): TGTGCCAGCAGTTTCGGGTTGGATGGAGGCTACACCTTC. V gene TRBV6-4 combines with J gene TRBJ1-2; D unclear. The V gene lost 5 bases and the J gene lost 8 bases, with 15 bases spanning the gap. The germline V gene encodes CDR1 MRHNA and CDR2 SNTAGT. The CDR3 sequence is 13 residues long.

This clonotype was counted between two and nine times. The V and J genes are TRBV6-1 and TRBJ1-6, with a weak D call TRBD1 (5 bases). CDR1 and CDR2 from the germline V gene are MNHNS and SASEGT. V lost 2 bases and J 7 bases, leaving 12 bases between the germline ends. The CDR3 runs 15 residues. The CDR3 loop is CASSESRGGNSPLHF. The CDR3 DNA reads TGTGCCAGCAGTGAAAGTAGGGGTGGAAATTCACCCCTCCACTTT.

This clonotype was picked up a small number of times. V usage is TRBV9 and J usage is TRBJ2-7, with D maybe TRBD1 (5 bases). Germline CDR1 SGDLS, CDR2 YYNGEE. Trimming took 0 bases from V and 6 from J, leaving 13 bases between them. This CDR3 has 14 amino acids. The CDR3 nucleotides are TGTGCCAGCAGCGTAGGACAGCCAGTATCCGAGCAGTACTTC. It codes for CASSVGQPVSEQYF.

The chain recombines TRBV20-1 with TRBJ1-1; D call uncertain. Trimming left V 0 bases short and J 9 bases short, with 11 bases between. In germline, CDR1 is DFQATT, CDR2 SNEGSKA (reference sequence). The length of the CDR3 is 12 residues. This CDR3 is CSARDLGGKAFF. The DNA for the CDR3 is TGCAGTGCTAGAGATTTAGGCGGGAAAGCTTTCTTT.

The table lists this clonotype with many counts. V is TRBV28 and J is TRBJ1-5; D gene uncertain. V was trimmed by 4 bases and J by 2 bases, leaving 6 bases between them. The length of the CDR3 is 13 residues. The germline V gene encodes CDR1 MDHEN and CDR2 SYDVKM. DNA for the CDR3: TGTGCCAGCAGTTGGTTGGGCAATCAGCCCCAGCATTTT. Translating it yields CASSWLGNQPQHF.

This clonotype occurred many times. This rearrangement joins TRBV3-1 to TRBJ2-1; 7 bases are a match to TRBD1. The germline V gene has CDR1 LGHDT and CDR2 YNNKEL (reference sequence). The V segment lost 0 bases and the J segment 2 bases; nucleotides outside the gene matches: 1. The CDR3 is made up of 15 amino acids. This CDR3 reads CASSQERGPYNEQFF. CDR3 sequence (DNA): TGTGCCAGCAGCCAAGAGAGGGGGCCCTACAATGAGCAGTTCTTC.

This clonotype showed up many times. V is TRBV28 and J is TRBJ1-5; D unclear. CDR1 is MDHEN, CDR2 SYDVKM, per germline. The CDR3 sequence is 12 residues long. V lost 6 bases and J 5 bases, leaving 8 bases between the germline ends. The DNA for the CDR3 is TGTGCCAGCAGCCTCCTCGATCAGCCCCAGCATTTT. As protein: CASSLLDQPQHF.

This clonotype was recorded at least ten times. The V and J genes are TRBV28 and TRBJ1-1, with 9 bases fitting TRBD1. There are 18 residues in the CDR3. After removal of 5 bases from V and 5 bases from J, the junction contained 18 bases not matched to a gene. Germline-derived CDR1 and CDR2 are MDHEN and SYDVKM. DNA of the CDR3: TGTGCCAGCAGTCCTTTCCACCTCCGGGACAGGGTGTGGACTGAAGCTTTCTTT. This sequence encodes CASSPFHLRDRVWTEAFF.

This clonotype was detected many times. The J gene is TRBJ2-1, the V gene TRBV27, with D uncertain. Germline V lookup: CDR1 MNHEY, CDR2 SMNVEV (reference sequence). Deletions cut 1 base from V and 4 bases from J, with 5 bases between. This CDR3 has 13 residues. The CDR3 spells CASSLFDYNEQFF. The CDR3, as DNA: TGTGCCAGCAGTTTATTTGATTACAATGAGCAGTTCTTC.

This clonotype was seen many times. The V call is TRBV11-2, the J call TRBJ2-2, with 9 bases fitting TRBD2. Germline CDR1 is SGHAT and CDR2 is FQNNGV. V gave up 5 bases and J gave up 4 bases; unmatched junction bases: 5. This CDR3 is 15 amino acids long. CDR3 loop: CASSTLRGGTGELFF. DNA of the CDR3: TGTGCCAGCAGCACTTTGCGGGGGGGCACCGGGGAGCTGTTTTTT.

This clonotype was found many times. The chain uses TRBV9 and TRBJ2-7, with 7 bases matching TRBD2. Trimming cost V 3 bases and J 2 bases; bases outside gene matches: 17. The CDR3 loop spans 18 amino acids. CDR1 is SGDLS, CDR2 YYNGEE, per germline. CDR3 loop: CASSDPGGSGPGAYEQYF. The CDR3 DNA reads as TGTGCCAGCAGCGACCCGGGGGGTAGCGGGCCAGGAGCCTACGAGCAGTACTTC.

This clonotype was observed a handful of times. This chain uses TRBV20-1 with TRBJ2-3, with TRBD1 matching over 7 bases. CDR3 length equals 17 residues. Germline CDR1 and CDR2: DFQATT and SNEGSKA (reference sequence). Trimming at V came to 1 base and at J to 9 bases, leaving 19 bases not matched to a gene. The chain's CDR3 is CSARATTRTGGGGTQYF. The CDR3 bases are TGCAGTGCTAGAGCTACTACTAGGACAGGTGGGGGTGGGACGCAGTATTTT.

The CDR3 region is CASSFNGHYEQYF. Written as DNA, the CDR3 is TGTGCCAGCAGCTTCAACGGCCACTACGAGCAGTACTTC. The chain is built from TRBV11-2 and TRBJ2-7; D is unresolved. CDR3 length: 13 amino acids. The V and J ends lost 3 bases and 3 bases respectively, with 9 bases between them. Per germline, CDR1 SGHAT and CDR2 FQNNGV.

At least ten counts were recorded for this clonotype. The chain is built from TRBV2 and TRBJ1-5, with D maybe TRBD1 (5 bases). The ends were cut back, 6 bases at V and 2 bases at J, with 17 bases in the middle. The CDR3 runs to 16 residues. Looked up from germline, CDR1 is SNHLY and CDR2 is FYNNEI. The CDR3 nucleotides are TGTGCCAGCAGCCACGTCGGGGGTTCGGGCAATCAGCCCCAGCATTTT. Amino acid sequence: CASSHVGGSGNQPQHF.

The chain is built from TRBV19 and TRBJ1-4; TRBD1 might be the D (6 bases). Germline CDR1 reads LNHDA; CDR2 reads SQIVND (reference sequence). V was trimmed by 10 bases and J by 4 bases, leaving 19 bases between them. The CDR3 sequence is 15 residues long. The CDR3: CATYDPRTVNEKLFF. CDR3 in DNA: TGTGCCACCTACGACCCCCGGACAGTTAATGAAAAACTGTTTTTT.

This clonotype has only a few counts. The V and J genes are TRBV27 and TRBJ1-1; D gene ambiguous. The CDR3 is made up of 12 amino acids. The V end was cut by 6 bases, the J end by 6 bases, with 11 bases between. Per the germline V gene, CDR1 is MNHEY and CDR2 is SMNVEV (reference sequence). The CDR3 region is CASRTYGAEAFF. In DNA, the CDR3 is TGTGCCAGCAGGACCTACGGGGCTGAAGCTTTCTTT.

This clonotype was seen more than once but under ten times. The chain employs TRBV20-1 and TRBJ2-7, with 8 bases that match TRBD1. With 8 bases clipped from V and 4 bases from J, the junction kept 10 bases outside the gene matches. CDR3 size: 13 residues. Germline values: CDR1 DFQATT, CDR2 SNEGSKA (reference sequence). The CDR3 DNA reads as TGCAGTCACGACAGGGGCTCTCCATACGAGCAGTACTTC. This sequence encodes CSHDRGSPYEQYF.

This clonotype was detected ten times or more. The V gene is TRBV30, the J gene TRBJ2-1; D ambiguous. Looked up from germline, CDR1 is GTSNPN and CDR2 is SVGIG (reference sequence). The CDR3 is 15 amino acids. The V and J ends lost 0 bases and 5 bases respectively, with 14 bases between them. The CDR3 protein is CAWSVRGVINNEQFF. The DNA for the CDR3 is TGTGCCTGGAGTGTACGTGGGGTAATCAACAATGAGCAGTTCTTC.